This passage covers 19 T cell receptor beta chains from one sample sequenced in a study of cytomegalovirus exposure and HLA in healthy donors. The PCR employed 60 Vbeta primers together with 13 Jbeta primers. Measured with immunoSEQ multiplex PCR; TCRdb has only the in-frame clones, and not every one. The repertoire holds roughly 180,000 clones, with roughly 80% as singletons. The sample was PBMCs. The receptors were gathered from a man aged 25 to 40 in good health and CMV-seropositive.

The V and J genes are TRBV11-3 and TRBJ1-1; TRBD1 matches 8 bases. The CDR3 length is 15 residues. Germline CDR1 is SGHNT and CDR2 is YENEEA. Trimming took 1 base from V and 3 from J; bases not matched to a gene: 4. This CDR3 is CASSLGRTGYTEAFF. DNA of the CDR3: TGTGCCAGCAGCTTAGGGCGGACAGGGTACACTGAAGCTTTCTTT. Filled out from reference TRBV11-3 and TRBJ1-1, the complete variable domain reads EAGVVQSPRYKIIEKKQPVAFWCNPISGHNTLYWYLQNLGQGPELLIRYENEEAVDDSQLPKDRFSAERLKGVDSTLKIQPAELGDSAVYLCASSLGRTGYTEAFFGQGTRLTVV.

CDR3 bases: TGTGCCAGCAGGGTGGGCGGGGGTGAGACCCAGTACTTC. Its protein product is CASRVGGGETQYF. This chain joins TRBV6-1 and TRBJ2-5; 7 nucleotides agree with TRBD2. This CDR3 is 13 amino acids long. V shed 6 bases, J shed 5 bases, and the junction held 6 bases outside the gene matches. CDR1 MNHNS and CDR2 SASEGT come from the germline V gene.

This chain joins TRBV7-9 and TRBJ2-2, with 10 bases that match TRBD1. The CDR3 is 15 amino acids. Per germline, CDR1 SEHNR and CDR2 FQNEAQ (reference sequence). Unmatched junction bases numbered 5, after V lost 6 bases and J lost 4 bases. CDR3 loop: CASREGTGATGELFF. In DNA form, the CDR3 reads TGTGCCAGCAGGGAAGGGACAGGGGCCACCGGGGAGCTGTTTTTT. Based on the CDR3 plus reference TRBV7-9 and TRBJ2-2, the full variable domain is DTGVSQNPRHKITKRGQNVTFRCDPISEHNRLYWYRQTLGQGPEFLTYFQNEAQLEKSRLLSDRFSAERPKGSFSTLEIQRTEQGDSAMYLCASREGTGATGELFFGEGSRLTVL.

This clone has just a few counts. The rearrangement links TRBV30 to TRBJ2-7; TRBD1 agrees at 9 bases. The CDR3 runs to 12 residues. CDR1 GTSNPN and CDR2 SVGIG come from the germline V gene (reference sequence). CDR3 DNA sequence: TGTGCTTCCGGACAGGGGTCCTACGAGCAGTACTTC. It translates to CASGQGSYEQYF.

This clone was picked up one time. The rearrangement joins TRBV7-9 to TRBJ1-1; D is unclear. Deletions cut 0 bases from V and 5 bases from J, with 7 bases between. Germline V gives CDR1 SEHNR, CDR2 FQNEAQ (reference sequence). The CDR3 extends over 13 amino acids. The CDR3 region is CASSLARVTEAFF. CDR3 DNA: TGTGCCAGCAGCTTAGCTCGGGTTACTGAAGCTTTCTTT.

The chain has TRBV19 and TRBJ1-1, with 7 bases identical to TRBD1. V lost 5 bases and J lost 6; bases outside the gene matches: 12. CDR1 LNHDA and CDR2 SQIVND come from the germline V gene (reference sequence). This CDR3 has 15 amino acids. In nucleotides, the CDR3 is TGTGCCAGTAGTCCACAACAGGGGCCCCGGGCTGAAGCTTTCTTT. Its translation: CASSPQQGPRAEAFF.

Remarks on this clone: One end of the junction varies from germline; a read error may be responsible. The chain uses TRBV28 and TRBJ1-2; D possibly corresponds to TRBD1 (5 bases). CDR3 size: 14 residues. Germline lookup yields CDR1 MDHEN and CDR2 SYDVKM. CDR3 sequence (DNA): TGTGCCAGCGACCGGGGGGGAGCTTCCTATGGCTACACTTTC. Translation: CASDRGGASYGYTF.

V is TRBV19 and J is TRBJ1-2, with TRBD1 matching 9 bases. The CDR3 runs to 15 residues. Germline CDR1 is LNHDA and CDR2 is SQIVND (reference sequence). J gave up 4 bases and V 5 bases, and 8 bases lay outside the gene matches. This CDR3 is CASSWTTGGGYGYTF. The CDR3 DNA is TGTGCCAGTAGTTGGACCACAGGGGGCGGCTATGGCTACACCTTC.

The table lists this clone with a count of one. The gene calls are TRBV5-1 and TRBJ2-1; TRBD1 aligns across 8 bases. The J segment lost 5 bases and the V segment lost 3 bases, leaving 4 bases of the junction unmatched. Germline CDR1 SGHRS, CDR2 YFSETQ. CDR3 length: 14 amino acids. CDR3 sequence reads: CASSWGQEHNEQFF. DNA of the CDR3: TGCGCCAGCAGCTGGGGACAGGAACACAATGAGCAGTTCTTC.

This clone has a handful of counts. The genes are TRBV5-4 and TRBJ1-1; D call uncertain. The CDR3 runs to 14 residues. V was cut by 3 bases and J by 7 bases, with 16 bases left in between. Germline CDR1 SGHNT, CDR2 YYREEE (reference sequence). The DNA of the CDR3 is TGTGCCAGCAGCTCATGGGTAGCCGTCCGTGAAGCTTTCTTT. Its translation is CASSSWVAVREAFF.

This clone is a singleton in its sample. CDR3 amino acids: CASSHPRVGNEKLFF. CDR3 coding DNA: TGTGCCAGCAGCCACCCCCGGGTAGGAAATGAAAAACTGTTTTTT. V gene TRBV7-6 combines with J gene TRBJ1-4; D is undetermined. Germline CDR1 SGHVS, CDR2 FNYEAQ. The germline V and J ends were trimmed by 5 bases and 5 bases, with 15 bases remaining between them. CDR3 size: 15 residues.

This clone is a singleton in its sample. This chain connects TRBV7-8 to TRBJ2-7; 8 bases line up with TRBD1. There are 15 residues in the CDR3. Germline CDR1 reads SGHVS; CDR2 reads FQNEAQ. With 2 bases clipped from V and 5 bases from J, the junction kept 8 bases outside the gene matches. The CDR3: CASSLRRGRQNEQYF. CDR3 DNA sequence: TGTGCCAGCAGCTTACGCAGGGGGCGTCAGAACGAGCAGTACTTC. Together with reference TRBV7-8 and TRBJ2-7, the CDR3 gives the full variable domain: GAGVSQSPRYKVAKRGQDVALRCDPISGHVSLFWYQQALGQGPEFLTYFQNEAQLDKSGLPSDRFFAERPEGSVSTLKIQRTQQEDSAVYLCASSLRRGRQNEQYFGPGTRLTVT.

The chain links TRBV28 to TRBJ1-2; weak D call: TRBD1 (5 bases). Trimming stripped 3 bases from V and 4 bases from J, with 15 bases between. The CDR3 covers 15 residues. The germline gives CDR1 MDHEN, CDR2 SYDVKM. The DNA for the CDR3 is TGTGCCAGCAGTTTTCTAGGGGCCGGTGGCTATGGCTACACCTTC. It translates to CASSFLGAGGYGYTF.

The chain joins TRBV19 to TRBJ1-4; D is possibly TRBD1 (5 bases). Germline CDR1 and CDR2: LNHDA and SQIVND (reference sequence). With 0 bases removed from V and 8 bases from J, the gap between germline ends came to 16 bases. The CDR3 has 16 amino acids. In nucleotides, the CDR3 is TGTGCCAGTAGTATAGAGGGCGACTGGGGGGAGGAAAAACTGTTTTTT. Translation: CASSIEGDWGEEKLFF. Combining the CDR3 with reference TRBV19 and TRBJ1-4 gives the whole variable domain DGGITQSPKYLFRKEGQNVTLSCEQNLNHDAMYWYRQDPGQGLRLIYYSQIVNDFQKGDIAEGYSVSREKKESFPLTVTSAQKNPTAFYLCASSIEGDWGEEKLFFGSGTQLSVL.

The J gene is TRBJ2-2, the V gene TRBV29-1; TRBD1 might be the D (7 bases). CDR1 is SQVTM, CDR2 ANQGSEA, per germline. The CDR3 runs to 13 residues. V was trimmed by 5 bases and J by 4 bases, leaving 11 bases between them. As DNA, the CDR3 is TGCAGCGTTAACCAGGGGGGCACCGGGGAGCTGTTTTTT. It is translated as CSVNQGGTGELFF.

This sequence joins TRBV7-9 and TRBJ1-1, with TRBD1 matching 9 bases. The CDR3 sequence is 16 residues long. The germline CDR1 and CDR2 sequences are SEHNR and FQNEAQ (reference sequence). V trimming: 2 bases; J trimming: 1 base; junction bases outside the gene matches: 5. The DNA for the CDR3 is TGTGCCAGCAGCTTACTCGGGACAGGGACGAACACTGAAGCTTTCTTT. It yields the protein CASSLLGTGTNTEAFF. Full variable domain (remainder filled in from reference TRBV7-9 and TRBJ1-1): DTGVSQNPRHKITKRGQNVTFRCDPISEHNRLYWYRQTLGQGPEFLTYFQNEAQLEKSRLLSDRFSAERPKGSFSTLEIQRTEQGDSAMYLCASSLLGTGTNTEAFFGQGTRLTVV.

The chain employs TRBV7-9 and TRBJ1-4; possible D gene TRBD1, 6 bases. The V and J ends lost 6 bases and 8 bases respectively, with 19 bases between them. This CDR3 region has 15 residues. The germline CDR1 and CDR2 sequences are SEHNR and FQNEAQ (reference sequence). In nucleotides, the CDR3 is TGTGCCAGCAGTCGAACCAGGGGCATAGGCGAAAAACTGTTTTTT. Protein product: CASSRTRGIGEKLFF.

This clone was recorded once. J is TRBJ2-3 and V is TRBV6-6, with 7 bases matching TRBD1. Trimming removed 2 bases from V and 4 bases from J; junction bases left unmatched: 9. CDR1 is MNHNY, CDR2 SVGAGI, per germline (reference sequence). This CDR3 spans 16 amino acids. The CDR3 here is CASSYPTTTGSDTQYF. In DNA form, the CDR3 reads TGTGCCAGCAGTTACCCGACCACGACAGGGTCAGATACGCAGTATTTT.

This rearrangement joins TRBV6-5 to TRBJ2-7; tentative D call: TRBD1 (6 bases). Trimming removed 4 bases from V and 0 bases from J, with 13 bases in between. Germline V lookup: CDR1 MNHEY, CDR2 SVGAGI. CDR3 length equals 15 residues. The CDR3: CASSLTGSSSYEQYF. The CDR3 DNA follows: TGTGCCAGCAGTTTGACAGGTTCCAGCTCCTACGAGCAGTACTTC.